A selection of T cell receptor beta chains follows, all from one sample in a study of PD-1 blockade in classical Hodgkin lymphoma. This table comes from immunoSEQ multiplex PCR, and its TCRdb copy is limited to in-frame clones, with some not included. The top ten hold roughly 9.2% of the sample, which has about 150,000 clones, just under 80% seen once. Sequenced material: peripheral blood mononuclear cells (PBMCs), taken before the second cycle of nivolumab. The origin of the receptors is a human donor with classical Hodgkin lymphoma. The CDR3 runs from the conserved cysteine through the conserved F or W.

v_gene,CDR3aa
TRBV27,CASSFHSGNTIYF
TRBV10-3,CAISESYQETQYF
TRBV4-2,CASSQEAWATEAFF
TRBV7-2,CASSKRGYNEQFF
TRBV7-2,CASSLWDRAGNTIYF
TRBV5-4,CASSLGDGADTQYF
TRBV7-2,CASSLEGILGLYEQYF
TRBV6-5,CASRGAQGRQETQYF
TRBV28,CASTGSIGYTF
TRBV12-1,CASSFGQGNTEAFF
TRBV5-1,CASSQGLAGVYNEQFF
TRBV5-1,CASSLAAGGLGYEQYF
TRBV7-2,CASSPWGDTGELFF
TRBV7-2,CASSLATSGIFYEQYF
TRBV11-2,CASSLVQTSPSYNEQFF
TRBV7-2,CASSFRQGDYEQYF
TRBV5-1,CASSFPHGEETQYF
TRBV19,CASSSELRGVADTQYF
TRBV7-9,CASSLADGAVRTGELFF
TRBV7-3,CASSTYLDRDNYGYTF
TRBV5-4,CASSLTMNTEAFF
TRBV19,CASSIEAGGDYGYTF
TRBV20-1,CSAGAGDTQYF
TRBV5-6,CASSEPGTSIDTQYF
TRBV11-2,CASRSGTRRNEQFF
TRBV6-5,CASSYSAPRYGYTF
TRBV18,CASSPDEIAGAGSEQYF
TRBV5-1,CASSLGTRIPGELFF
TRBV12-5,CASADYFRDSTGELFF